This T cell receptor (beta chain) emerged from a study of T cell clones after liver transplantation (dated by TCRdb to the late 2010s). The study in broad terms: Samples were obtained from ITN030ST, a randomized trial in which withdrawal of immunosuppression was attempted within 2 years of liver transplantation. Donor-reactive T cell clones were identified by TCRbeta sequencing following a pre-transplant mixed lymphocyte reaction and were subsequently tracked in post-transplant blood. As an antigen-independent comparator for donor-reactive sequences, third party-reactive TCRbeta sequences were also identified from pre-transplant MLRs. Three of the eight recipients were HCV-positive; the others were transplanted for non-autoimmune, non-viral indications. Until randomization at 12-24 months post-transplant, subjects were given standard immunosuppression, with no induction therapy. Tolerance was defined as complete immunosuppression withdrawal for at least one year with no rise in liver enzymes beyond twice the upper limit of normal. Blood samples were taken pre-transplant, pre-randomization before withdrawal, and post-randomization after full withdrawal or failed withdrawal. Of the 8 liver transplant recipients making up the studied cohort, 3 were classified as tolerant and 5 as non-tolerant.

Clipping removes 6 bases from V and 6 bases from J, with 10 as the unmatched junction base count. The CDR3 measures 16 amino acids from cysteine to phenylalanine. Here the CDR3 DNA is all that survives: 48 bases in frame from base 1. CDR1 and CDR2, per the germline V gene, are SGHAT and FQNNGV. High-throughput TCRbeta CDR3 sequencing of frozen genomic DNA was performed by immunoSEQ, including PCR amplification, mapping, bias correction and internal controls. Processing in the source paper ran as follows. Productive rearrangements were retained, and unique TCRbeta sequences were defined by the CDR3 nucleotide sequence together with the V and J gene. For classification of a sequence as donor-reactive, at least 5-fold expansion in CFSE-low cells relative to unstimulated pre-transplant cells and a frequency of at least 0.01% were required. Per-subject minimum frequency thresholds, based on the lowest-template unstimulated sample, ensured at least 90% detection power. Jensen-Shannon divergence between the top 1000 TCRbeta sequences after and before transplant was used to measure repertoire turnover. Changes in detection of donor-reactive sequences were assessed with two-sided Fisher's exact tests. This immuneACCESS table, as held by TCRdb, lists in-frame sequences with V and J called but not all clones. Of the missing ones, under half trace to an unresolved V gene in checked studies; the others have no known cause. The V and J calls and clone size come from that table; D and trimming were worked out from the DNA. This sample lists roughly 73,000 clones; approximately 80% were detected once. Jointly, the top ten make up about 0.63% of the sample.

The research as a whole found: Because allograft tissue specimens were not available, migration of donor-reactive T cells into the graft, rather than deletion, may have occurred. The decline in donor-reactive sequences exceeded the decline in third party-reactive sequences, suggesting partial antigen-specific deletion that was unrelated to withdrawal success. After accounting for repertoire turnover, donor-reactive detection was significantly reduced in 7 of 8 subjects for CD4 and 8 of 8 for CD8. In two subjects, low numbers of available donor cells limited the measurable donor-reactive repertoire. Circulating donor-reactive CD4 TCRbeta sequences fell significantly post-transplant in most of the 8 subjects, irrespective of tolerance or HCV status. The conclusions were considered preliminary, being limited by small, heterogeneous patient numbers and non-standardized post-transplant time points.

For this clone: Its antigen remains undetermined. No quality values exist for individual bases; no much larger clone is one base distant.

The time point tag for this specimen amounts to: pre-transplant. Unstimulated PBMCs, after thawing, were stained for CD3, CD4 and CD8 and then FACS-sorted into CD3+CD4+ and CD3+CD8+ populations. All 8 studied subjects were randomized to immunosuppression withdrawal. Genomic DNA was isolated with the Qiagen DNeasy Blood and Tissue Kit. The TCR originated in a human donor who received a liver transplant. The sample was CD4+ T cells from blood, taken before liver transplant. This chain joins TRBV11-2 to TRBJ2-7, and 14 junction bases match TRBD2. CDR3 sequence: CASSLGTSGRGREQYF. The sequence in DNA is TGTGCCAGCAGTCTCGGGACTAGCGGGAGAGGACGCGAGCAGTACTTC.